This T cell receptor (beta chain) was captured in a study of shared clonotypes between healthy human individuals (TCRdb year 2020). Background on the whole study: A couple of women and a few men aged 18 to 49 years were included in the cohort. For each donor, CD4 naive and CD4 memory were each run on three plates, CD8 naive on two plates, and CD8 memory on one plate. Blood TCR repertoires of roughly 5 healthy adults were deeply sequenced to estimate repertoire size and the extent of clonotype sharing between individuals. Different laboratories and diverse techniques were used to prepare libraries and sequence TCR repertoires, to increase sequencing depth and limit assay-specific biases. Per donor, leukapheresis produced somewhere between about 0.85 and 9.5 billion PBMCs. The investigation overall reported the following: The small number of donors limited the genetic and exposure-history diversity represented. Across a few donors, around 5.4% of naive CD4, approximately 3.6% of naive CD8, roughly 2.3% of memory CD4, and approximately 0.4% of memory CD8 clonotypes were shared. Pairwise subsampling led to the expectation that sequencing depth would affect the degree of clonotype sharing among donors. Compared with non-shared clonotypes, clonotypes shared by all four sorted-subset donors had higher generation probabilities. Naive subsets generally had larger estimated clonotype richness than memory subsets. Even with the large sequencing depth, rarefaction of the sorted-subset datasets indicated that sequencing was incomplete. Only blood was sampled, and tissue TCR repertoires likely differ from those in blood.

Using the deep immunoSEQ assay, multiplex PCR amplified TCR CDR3 regions from genomic DNA. For each cell subset, the extracted genomic DNA was distributed evenly across all wells of several immunoSEQ 96-well plates, and each plate served as one replicate. Each replicate PCR for sorted subsets received around 210 ng genomic DNA, equal to tens of thousands of T cell genomes. Purified libraries were measured with a Qubit 3.0 fluorometer, size-checked on a Bioanalyzer 2100, and measured again with the KAPA Library Quantification kit. Every immunoSEQ 96-well plate was sequenced on a dedicated single-read 150-cycle Illumina NextSeq 550 flow cell. The authors' analysis ran thus. The immunoSEQ output contained only junctional sequences without quality scores, so filtering could not match that applied to full-length reads. To assign V/J genes and CDR3, sequences were annotated against IMGT germline references using PyIR, a Python wrapper for IgBLAST v1.9. Reads with weak V/J assignments (E-value above 1e-6), missing CDR3, stop codons, out-of-frame junctions, or ambiguous translated residues were removed. A V3J clonotype was defined by an identical inferred V gene, J gene, and CDR3 amino acid sequence. Percentage overlap between repertoires was calculated by dividing the number of shared unique clonotypes by the size of the smaller repertoire. Three approaches were used to assess repertoire richness: RTK rarefaction, the Chao1 estimator, and Recon v2.1 estimates of unobserved clonotypes. OLGA was used to compute generation probabilities for all TCRbeta clonotypes that the gDNA method yielded from a handful of donors. In TCRdb, the immuneACCESS table is reduced to in-frame sequences with V and J assigned. These tables do not hold every clone; where another copy was compared, an unresolved V gene accounts for under half, and the others remain unexplained. V, J and clone size reflect that table, while D and trimming were determined from the DNA. This sample lists approximately 1,000,000 clones; roughly 80% were detected once. The ten largest clones represent about 0.94% of the sample.

Donors were healthy HIV-negative adults with no recently reported acute infections or vaccinations. Every donor was a Caucasian adult living in Nashville, Tennessee, USA. CD4+ T cells were enriched by magnetic negative selection; naive cells were then positively selected on CD45RA, and the negative fraction formed the memory subset. Blood was collected by leukapheresis, and PBMCs were isolated by Ficoll-Histopaque density gradient centrifugation and then cryopreserved in liquid nitrogen vapor phase. Purity and quantity of every magnetically sorted T cell population were checked by analytical flow cytometry. From each sorted fraction, genomic DNA was isolated and quantified by UV absorbance on a Nanodrop 2000c. The germline ends are 9 bases apart after V is trimmed by 0 bases and J by 6 bases. The CDR3, from cysteine to phenylalanine, totals 14 residues. The kept DNA is CDR3 alone, 42 bases in frame from the first base. CDR1 and CDR2 were assigned from the germline V gene as SGHRS and YFSETQ.

Comments on this clone: What this receptor recognizes is not known. No quality values exist for individual bases; no much larger clone is one base distant.

The V and J genes are TRBV5-1 and TRBJ1-4, with the D gene too uncertain to name. Sequencing was carried out using memory CD4+ T cells from PBMCs. In light of the paper, this sample's cell subset or site label describes: CD45RA-negative fraction. The clonotype was recovered from a man between 18 and 35 years old in good health. Some clones in this sample may be carry-over from other donors' samples. The CDR3 protein: CASSLAGTDEKLFF. The DNA sequence is as follows: TGCGCCAGCAGCTTGGCGGGCACGGATGAAAAACTGTTTTTT.